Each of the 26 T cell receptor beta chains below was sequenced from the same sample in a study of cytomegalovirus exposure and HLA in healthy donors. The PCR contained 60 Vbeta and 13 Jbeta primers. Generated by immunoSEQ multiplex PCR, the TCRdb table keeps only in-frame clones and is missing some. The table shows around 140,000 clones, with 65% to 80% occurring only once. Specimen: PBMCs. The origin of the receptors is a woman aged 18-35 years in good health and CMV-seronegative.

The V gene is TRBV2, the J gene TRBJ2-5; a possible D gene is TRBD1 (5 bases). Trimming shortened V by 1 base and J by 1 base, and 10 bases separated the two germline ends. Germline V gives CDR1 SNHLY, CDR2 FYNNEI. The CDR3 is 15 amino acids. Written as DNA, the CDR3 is TGTGCCAGCAGTGAAGGGGGCGGATCCCAAGAGACCCAGTACTTC. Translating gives CASSEGGGSQETQYF. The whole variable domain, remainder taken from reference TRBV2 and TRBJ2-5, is EPEVTQTPSHQVTQMGQEVILRCVPISNHLYFYWYRQILGQKVEFLVSFYNNEISEKSEIFDDQFSVERPDGSNFTLKIRSTKLEDSAMYFCASSEGGGSQETQYFGPGTRLLVL.

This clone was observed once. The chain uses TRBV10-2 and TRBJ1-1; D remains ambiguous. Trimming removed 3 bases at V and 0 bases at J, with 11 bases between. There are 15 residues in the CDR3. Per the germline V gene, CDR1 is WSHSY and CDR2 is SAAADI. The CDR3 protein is CASSEERRVNTEAFF. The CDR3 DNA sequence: TGCGCCAGCAGTGAAGAACGCCGGGTGAACACTGAAGCTTTCTTT.

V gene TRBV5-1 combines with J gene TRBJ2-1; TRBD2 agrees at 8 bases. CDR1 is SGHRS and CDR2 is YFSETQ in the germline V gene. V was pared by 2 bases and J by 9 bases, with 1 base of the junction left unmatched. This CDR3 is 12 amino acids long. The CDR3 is CASSFTSGEQFF. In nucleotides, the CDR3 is TGCGCCAGCAGCTTTACTAGCGGTGAGCAGTTCTTC.

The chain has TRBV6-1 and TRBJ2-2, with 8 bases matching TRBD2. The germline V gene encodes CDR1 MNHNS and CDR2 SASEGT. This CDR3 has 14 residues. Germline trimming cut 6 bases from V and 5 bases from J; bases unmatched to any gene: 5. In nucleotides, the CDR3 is TGTGCCAGCAGACTAGCGGACGGGACCGGGGAGCTGTTTTTT. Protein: CASRLADGTGELFF.

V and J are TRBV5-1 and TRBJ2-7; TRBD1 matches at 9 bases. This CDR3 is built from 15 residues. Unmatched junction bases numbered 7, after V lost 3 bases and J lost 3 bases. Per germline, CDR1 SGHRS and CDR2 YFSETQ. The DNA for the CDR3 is TGCGCCAGCAGCTCCTCCGGGACAGGGTTCTACGAGCAGTACTTC. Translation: CASSSSGTGFYEQYF. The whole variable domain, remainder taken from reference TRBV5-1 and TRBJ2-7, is KAGVTQTPRYLIKTRGQQVTLSCSPISGHRSVSWYQQTPGQGLQFLFEYFSETQRNKGNFPGRFSGRQFSNSRSEMNVSTLELGDSALYLCASSSSGTGFYEQYFGPGTRLTVT.

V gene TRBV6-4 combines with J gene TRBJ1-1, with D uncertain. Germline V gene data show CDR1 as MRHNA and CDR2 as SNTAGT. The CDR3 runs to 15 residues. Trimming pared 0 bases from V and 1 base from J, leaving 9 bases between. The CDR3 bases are TGTGCCAGCAGTGACTCGCCTCTAAGGAACACTGAAGCTTTCTTT. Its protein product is CASSDSPLRNTEAFF.

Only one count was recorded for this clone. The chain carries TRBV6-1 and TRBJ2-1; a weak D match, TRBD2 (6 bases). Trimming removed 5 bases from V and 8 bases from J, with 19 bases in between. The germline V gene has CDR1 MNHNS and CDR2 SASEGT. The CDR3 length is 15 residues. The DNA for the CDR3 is TGTGCCAGCAGTACTCTAGCCGATTCGGGGGATGAGCAGTTCTTC. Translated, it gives CASSTLADSGDEQFF.

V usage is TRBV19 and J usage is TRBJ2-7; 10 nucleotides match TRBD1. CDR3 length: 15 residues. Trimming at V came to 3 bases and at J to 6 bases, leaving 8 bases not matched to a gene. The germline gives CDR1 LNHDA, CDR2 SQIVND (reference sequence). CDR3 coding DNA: TGTGCCAGTAGTATTGATCGGGACAGGGGTCGCGAGCAGTACTTC. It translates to CASSIDRDRGREQYF.

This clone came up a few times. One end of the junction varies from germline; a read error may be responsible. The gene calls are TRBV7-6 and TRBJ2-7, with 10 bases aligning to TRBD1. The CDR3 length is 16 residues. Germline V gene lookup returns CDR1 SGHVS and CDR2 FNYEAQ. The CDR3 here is CASSPKRTGGSSEQYF. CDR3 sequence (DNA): TGTGCCAGCAGCCCGAAGAGGACAGGGGGTTCCTCCGAGCAGTACTTC. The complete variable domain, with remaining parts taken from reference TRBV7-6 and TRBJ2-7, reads GAGVSQSPRYKVTKRGQDVALRCDPISGHVSLYWYRQALGQGPEFLTYFNYEAQQDKSGLPNDRFSAERPEGSISTLTIQRTEQRDSAMYRCASSPKRTGGSSEQYFGPGTRLTVT.

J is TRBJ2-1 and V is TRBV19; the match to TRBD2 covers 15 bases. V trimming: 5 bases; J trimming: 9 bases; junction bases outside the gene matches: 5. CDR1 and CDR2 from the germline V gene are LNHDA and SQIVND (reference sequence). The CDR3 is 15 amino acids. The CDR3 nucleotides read TGTGCCAGTAGTTGGGGGACTAGCGGGAGGTTTGAGCAGTTCTTC. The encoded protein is CASSWGTSGRFEQFF. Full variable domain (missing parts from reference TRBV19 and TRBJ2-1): DGGITQSPKYLFRKEGQNVTLSCEQNLNHDAMYWYRQDPGQGLRLIYYSQIVNDFQKGDIAEGYSVSREKKESFPLTVTSAQKNPTAFYLCASSWGTSGRFEQFFGPGTRLTVL.

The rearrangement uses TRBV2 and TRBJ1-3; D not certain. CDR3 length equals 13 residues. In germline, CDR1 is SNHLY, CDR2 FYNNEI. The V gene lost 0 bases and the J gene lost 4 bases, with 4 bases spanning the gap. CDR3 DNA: TGTGCCAGCAGTGAAGCCGGGGGAAACACCATATATTTT. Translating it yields CASSEAGGNTIYF.

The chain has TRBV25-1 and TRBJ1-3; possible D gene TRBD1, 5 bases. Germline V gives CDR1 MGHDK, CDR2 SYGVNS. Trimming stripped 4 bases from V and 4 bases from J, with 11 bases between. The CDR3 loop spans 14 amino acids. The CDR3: CASSVAGLGNTIYF. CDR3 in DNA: TGTGCCAGCAGTGTAGCGGGACTCGGAAACACCATATATTTT.

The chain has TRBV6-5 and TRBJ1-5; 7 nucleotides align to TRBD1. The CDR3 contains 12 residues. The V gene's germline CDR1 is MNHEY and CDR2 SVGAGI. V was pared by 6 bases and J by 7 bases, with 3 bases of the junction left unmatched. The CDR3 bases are TGTGCCAGCAGGAACAGGGGACAGCCCCAGCATTTT. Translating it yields CASRNRGQPQHF.

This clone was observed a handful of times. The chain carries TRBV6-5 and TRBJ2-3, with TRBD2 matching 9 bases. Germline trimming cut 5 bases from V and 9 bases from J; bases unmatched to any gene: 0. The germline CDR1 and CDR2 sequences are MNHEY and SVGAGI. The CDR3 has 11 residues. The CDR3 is CASSTSGTQYF. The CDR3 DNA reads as TGTGCCAGCAGTACTAGCGGGACGCAGTATTTT.

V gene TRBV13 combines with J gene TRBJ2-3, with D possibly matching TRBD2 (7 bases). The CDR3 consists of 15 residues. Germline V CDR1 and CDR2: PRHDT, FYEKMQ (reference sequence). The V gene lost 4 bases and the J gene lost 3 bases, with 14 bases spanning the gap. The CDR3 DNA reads TGTGCCAGCAGCTCCCAGGGGCGGGGGACAGATACGCAGTATTTT. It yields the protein CASSSQGRGTDTQYF. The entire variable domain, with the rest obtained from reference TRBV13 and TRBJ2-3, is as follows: AAGVIQSPRHLIKEKRETATLKCYPIPRHDTVYWYQQGPGQDPQFLISFYEKMQSDKGSIPDRFSAQQFSDYHSELNMSSLELGDSALYFCASSSQGRGTDTQYFGPGTRLTVL.

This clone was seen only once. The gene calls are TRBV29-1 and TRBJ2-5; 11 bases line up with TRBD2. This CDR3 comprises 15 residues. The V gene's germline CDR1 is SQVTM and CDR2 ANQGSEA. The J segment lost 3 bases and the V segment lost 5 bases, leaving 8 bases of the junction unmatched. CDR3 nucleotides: TGCAGCGTTCATCCTAGCGGGAGGTACGAAGAGACCCAGTACTTC. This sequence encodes CSVHPSGRYEETQYF.

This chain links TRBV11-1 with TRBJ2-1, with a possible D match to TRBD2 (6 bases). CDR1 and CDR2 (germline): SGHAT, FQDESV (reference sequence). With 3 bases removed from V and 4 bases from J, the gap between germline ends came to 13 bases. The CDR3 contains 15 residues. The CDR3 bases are TGTGCCAGCAGCTTGGGCGGGGCGGTGTACAATGAGCAGTTCTTC. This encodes CASSLGGAVYNEQFF.

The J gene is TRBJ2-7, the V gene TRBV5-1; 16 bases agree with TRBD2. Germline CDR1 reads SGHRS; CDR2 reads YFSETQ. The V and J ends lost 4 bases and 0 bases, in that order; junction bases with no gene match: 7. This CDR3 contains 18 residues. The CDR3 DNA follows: TGCGCCAGCAGCCCCGGGACTAGCGGGAGGGTAAGCTCCTACGAGCAGTACTTC. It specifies CASSPGTSGRVSSYEQYF.

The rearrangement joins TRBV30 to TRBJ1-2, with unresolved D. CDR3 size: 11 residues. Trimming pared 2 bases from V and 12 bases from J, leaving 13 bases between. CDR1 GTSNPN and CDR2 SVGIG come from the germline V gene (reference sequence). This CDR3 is CAWSRSRSDTF. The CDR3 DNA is TGTGCCTGGAGTAGGAGTAGGAGCGACACCTTC.

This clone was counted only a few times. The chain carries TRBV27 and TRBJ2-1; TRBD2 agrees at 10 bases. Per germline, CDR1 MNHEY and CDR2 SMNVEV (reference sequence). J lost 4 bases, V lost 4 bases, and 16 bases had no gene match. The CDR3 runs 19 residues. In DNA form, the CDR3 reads TGTGCCAGCAGTTACGGATTGACTAGCGGGCCCGCTGTATACAATGAGCAGTTCTTC. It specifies CASSYGLTSGPAVYNEQFF.

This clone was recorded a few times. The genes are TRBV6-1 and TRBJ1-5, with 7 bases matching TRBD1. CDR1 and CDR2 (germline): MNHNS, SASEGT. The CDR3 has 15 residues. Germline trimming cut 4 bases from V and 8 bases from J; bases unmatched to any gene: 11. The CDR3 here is CASSAFDREVKPQHF. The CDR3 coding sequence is TGTGCCAGCAGTGCGTTCGACAGGGAGGTTAAGCCCCAGCATTTT.

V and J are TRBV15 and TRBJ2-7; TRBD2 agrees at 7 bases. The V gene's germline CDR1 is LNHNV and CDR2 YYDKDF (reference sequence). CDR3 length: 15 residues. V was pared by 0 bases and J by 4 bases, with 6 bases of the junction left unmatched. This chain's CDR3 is CATSRDRTSGYEQYF. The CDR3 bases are TGTGCCACCAGCAGAGATCGGACTAGTGGGTACGAGCAGTACTTC. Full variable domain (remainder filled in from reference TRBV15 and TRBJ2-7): DAMVIQNPRYQVTQFGKPVTLSCSQTLNHNVMYWYQQKSSQAPKLLFHYYDKDFNNEADTPDNFQSRRPNTSFCFLDIRSPGLGDTAMYLCATSRDRTSGYEQYFGPGTRLTVT.

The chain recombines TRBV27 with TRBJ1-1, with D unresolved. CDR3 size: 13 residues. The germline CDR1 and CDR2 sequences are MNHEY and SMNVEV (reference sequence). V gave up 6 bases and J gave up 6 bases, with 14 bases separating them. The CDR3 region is CASSLLPRAEAFF. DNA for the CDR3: TGTGCCAGCAGCCTACTTCCGAGGGCTGAAGCTTTCTTT.

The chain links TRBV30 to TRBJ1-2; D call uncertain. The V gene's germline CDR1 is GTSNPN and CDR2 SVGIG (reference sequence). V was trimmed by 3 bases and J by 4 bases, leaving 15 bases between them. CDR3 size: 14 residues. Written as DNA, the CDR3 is TGTGCCTGGAGAGGCGGAGGGAAATCCTATGGCTACACCTTC. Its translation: CAWRGGGKSYGYTF. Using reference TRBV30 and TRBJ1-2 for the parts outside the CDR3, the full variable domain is SQTIHQWPATLVQPVGSPLSLECTVEGTSNPNLYWYRQAAGRGLQLLFYSVGIGQISSEVPQNLSASRPQDRQFILSSKKLLLSDSGFYLCAWRGGGKSYGYTFGSGTRLTVV.

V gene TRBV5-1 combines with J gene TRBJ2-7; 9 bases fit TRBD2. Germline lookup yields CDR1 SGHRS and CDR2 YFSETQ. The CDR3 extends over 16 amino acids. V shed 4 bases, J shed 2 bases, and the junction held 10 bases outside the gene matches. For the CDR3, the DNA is TGCGCCAGCAGCCTAGGAGCGGGAGGCAGGGCCTACGAGCAGTACTTC. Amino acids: CASSLGAGGRAYEQYF.

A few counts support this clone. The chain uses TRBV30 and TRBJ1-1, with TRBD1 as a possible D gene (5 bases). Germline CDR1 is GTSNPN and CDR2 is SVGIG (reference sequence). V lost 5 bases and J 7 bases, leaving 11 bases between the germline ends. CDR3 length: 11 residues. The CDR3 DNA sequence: TGTGCCTGGCGGACGACAGTTGAAGCTTTCTTT. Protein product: CAWRTTVEAFF. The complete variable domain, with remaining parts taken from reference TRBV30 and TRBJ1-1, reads SQTIHQWPATLVQPVGSPLSLECTVEGTSNPNLYWYRQAAGRGLQLLFYSVGIGQISSEVPQNLSASRPQDRQFILSSKKLLLSDSGFYLCAWRTTVEAFFGQGTRLTVV.